A selection of T cell receptor beta chains follows, all from one sample in a study of blood T cell repertoires in COVID-19. Profiled with immunoSEQ multiplex PCR; TCRdb holds only in-frame clones, not every one. The table has about 300,000 clones, 90% seen once. Sequencing was carried out using peripheral blood. These receptors came from a woman between 50 and 59 years old with COVID-19, enrolled during active disease. CDR3s include the opening cysteine and the closing phenylalanine or tryptophan. The D gene is left open where the match is weak. Clone size is shown for a subset of rows, as once, few, many or a class of expanded clone.

clone size	V gene	J gene	D gene	CDR3 protein	CDR3 DNA
-	TRBV25-1	TRBJ2-7	-	CASSPVGSSYEQYF	TGTGCCAGCAGTCCCGTTGGCAGCTCCTACGAGCAGTACTTC
-	TRBV19	TRBJ1-6	-	CASSNSGVDYNSPLHF	TGTGCCAGTAGTAATTCAGGGGTGGACTATAATTCACCCCTCCACTTT
few	TRBV6-5	TRBJ1-5	-	CASARGGSQPQHF	TGTGCCAGCGCGCGGGGGGGCAGTCAGCCCCAGCATTTT
-	TRBV19	TRBJ1-2	-	CASSIISRGYGYTF	TGTGCCAGTAGTATTATAAGCAGGGGATATGGCTACACCTTC
-	TRBV11-1	TRBJ1-1	TRBD1	CASSRQGWTEAFF	TGTGCCAGCAGCAGACAGGGCTGGACTGAAGCTTTCTTT
-	TRBV2	TRBJ2-1	TRBD1	CASKGQGRGNEQFF	TGTGCCAGCAAGGGACAGGGTAGAGGGAATGAGCAGTTCTTC
-	TRBV5-1	TRBJ2-4	-	CASSLDLGNIQYF	TGCGCCAGCAGCCTGGACCTAGGTAACATTCAGTACTTC
-	TRBV15	TRBJ2-7	-	CATSRVRDTSYEQYF	TGTGCCACCAGCAGAGTCCGGGACACGTCCTACGAGCAGTACTTC
-	TRBV19	TRBJ2-3	-	CASPNHTQYF	TGTGCCAGTCCAAATCATACGCAGTATTTT
-	TRBV7-9	TRBJ1-1	TRBD1	CASSTGQALRAEAFF	TGTGCCAGCAGTACGGGACAGGCCTTAAGGGCTGAAGCTTTCTTT
-	TRBV3-1/TRBV3-2	TRBJ1-6	TRBD1	CASSHGQGNSPLHF	TGTGCCAGCAGCCACGGACAGGGGAATTCACCCCTCCACTTT
-	TRBV11-3	TRBJ2-1	TRBD2	CASSLVAGGVNEQFF	TGTGCCAGCAGCTTAGTGGCGGGAGGGGTCAATGAGCAGTTCTTC
-	TRBV5-4	TRBJ1-1	TRBD1	CASSSLTGGAPSGAFF	TGTGCCAGCAGCAGCTTAACAGGGGGCGCCCCAAGTGGAGCTTTCTTT
-	TRBV19	TRBJ2-2	TRBD1	CASSTQGAQNTGELFF	TGTGCCAGTAGTACACAGGGGGCACAAAACACCGGGGAGCTGTTTTTT
-	TRBV25-1	TRBJ1-1	-	CASSVVGNTMNTEAFF	TGTGCCAGCAGTGTGGTAGGTAACACTATGAACACTGAAGCTTTCTTT
-	TRBV7-2	TRBJ1-2	TRBD1	CASSLGQGDGYGYTF	TGTGCCAGCAGCTTAGGACAGGGGGATGGGTATGGCTACACCTTC
-	TRBV29-1	TRBJ1-1	-	CSVGNGGVNTEAFF	TGCAGCGTCGGGAACGGGGGGGTGAACACTGAAGCTTTCTTT